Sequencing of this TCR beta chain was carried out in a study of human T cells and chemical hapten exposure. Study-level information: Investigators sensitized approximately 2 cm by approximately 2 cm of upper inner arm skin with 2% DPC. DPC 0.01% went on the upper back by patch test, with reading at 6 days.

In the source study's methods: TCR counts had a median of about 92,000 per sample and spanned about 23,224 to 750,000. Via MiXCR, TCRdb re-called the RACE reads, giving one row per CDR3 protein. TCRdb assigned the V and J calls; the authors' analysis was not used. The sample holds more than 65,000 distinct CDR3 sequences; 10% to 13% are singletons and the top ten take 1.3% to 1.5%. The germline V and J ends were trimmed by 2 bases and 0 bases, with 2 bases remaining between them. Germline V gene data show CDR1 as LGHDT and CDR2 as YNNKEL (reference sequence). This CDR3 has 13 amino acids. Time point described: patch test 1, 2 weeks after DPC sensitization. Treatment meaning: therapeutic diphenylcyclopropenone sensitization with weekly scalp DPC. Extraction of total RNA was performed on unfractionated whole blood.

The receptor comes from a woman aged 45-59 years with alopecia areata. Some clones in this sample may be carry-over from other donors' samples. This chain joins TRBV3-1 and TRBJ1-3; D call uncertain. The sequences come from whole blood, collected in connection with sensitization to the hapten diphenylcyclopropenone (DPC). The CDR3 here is CASSQNSGNTIYF. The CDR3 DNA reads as TGTGCCAGCAGCCAAAACTCTGGAAACACCATATATTTT.